This T cell receptor beta chain stems from a study of T cells expressing NK-cell markers. For the study at large: Sequencing covered eight donors, seven HCMV-seropositive and one seronegative.

Per the germline V gene, CDR1 is SGHRS and CDR2 is YFSETQ. The CDR3 is 15 amino acids. TCRdb reanalyzed the 5' RACE reads and collapses them to one entry per CDR3 protein, without DNA. This table holds about 160,000 distinct CDR3 sequences. The receptor comes from a woman between 18 and 70 years old in good health. The chain recombines TRBV5-1 with TRBJ2-2. Sequenced sample: blood T cells: a sorted CD56 or NKG2C T cell subset, CD4+ or CD8+ T cells, or bulk PBMC T cells (not recorded which). This chain's CDR3 is CASSLLQLNTGELFF. Full variable domain (missing parts from reference TRBV5-1 and TRBJ2-2): KAGVTQTPRYLIKTRGQQVTLSCSPISGHRSVSWYQQTPGQGLQFLFEYFSETQRNKGNFPGRFSGRQFSNSRSEMNVSTLELGDSALYLCASSLLQLNTGELFFGEGSRLTVL.